The 28 T cell receptor beta chains reported below all come from one sample, sequenced in a study of beta chain features in type 1 diabetes. What was sequenced were expressed TCRB transcripts, since all of the isolated RNA had been reverse transcribed. Using immunoSEQ multiplex PCR, the repertoire was profiled, and TCRdb retains in-frame clones only, with some absent. Of 200,000 to 250,000 clones detected, 25% to 35% appear once; the ten largest clones hold under 5%. Sequenced input: central memory CD4+ T cells from blood. The receptors originated from a man aged 30 to 45 in good health.

This clone was seen only once. This chain uses TRBV10-3 with TRBJ2-3; 7 bases are a match to TRBD2. Germline V gene sequence: CDR1 ENHRY, CDR2 SYGVKD. The CDR3 loop spans 13 amino acids. The V and J ends lost 9 bases and 2 bases, in that order; junction bases with no gene match: 5. DNA of the CDR3: TGTGCCATGGGGCGGGGGAACACAGATACGCAGTATTTT. It specifies CAMGRGNTDTQYF.

The CDR3 DNA is TGTGCCACCAGCAGAGATGGCCAAAGCGAGCAGTACTTC. Translated: CATSRDGQSEQYF. The V call is TRBV15, the J call TRBJ2-7; D gene unclear. The germline V gene has CDR1 LNHNV and CDR2 YYDKDF (reference sequence). The CDR3 covers 13 residues. Trimming shortened V by 0 bases and J by 6 bases, and 9 bases separated the two germline ends.

In its sample, this clone was seen many times. At the DNA level, this CDR3 is encoded by other sequences in the same sample as well. This chain connects TRBV7-2 to TRBJ2-6; tentatively, D is TRBD1 (6 bases). Trimming removed 3 bases at V and 4 bases at J, with 10 bases between. Germline values: CDR1 SGHTA, CDR2 FQGNSA. The CDR3 extends over 15 amino acids. CDR3 sequence (DNA): TGTGCCAGCAGCTTCACAGGGACCGGGGCCAACGTCCTGACTTTC. Its translation is CASSFTGTGANVLTF.

The chain uses TRBV27 and TRBJ2-7, with 7 bases lining up with TRBD2. This CDR3 has 16 amino acids. Germline V CDR1 and CDR2: MNHEY, SMNVEV (reference sequence). V was clipped by 2 bases and J by 0 bases; unmatched bases: 7. The CDR3 nucleotides read TGTGCCAGCAGTTTACGGGGGGTGGAACCCTCCTACGAGCAGTACTTC. Protein product: CASSLRGVEPSYEQYF.

This clone was seen more than once but under ten times. V and J are TRBV28 and TRBJ2-1; 7 bases align to TRBD1. Per the germline V gene, CDR1 is MDHEN and CDR2 is SYDVKM. The CDR3 covers 14 residues. V lost 8 bases to trimming and J lost 3 bases; unmatched junction nucleotides: 7. For the CDR3, the DNA is TGTGCCAGCCTTACAGGGGCTGTCTACAATGAGCAGTTCTTC. It codes for CASLTGAVYNEQFF.

This clone was counted at least ten times. This sequence joins TRBV7-9 and TRBJ1-2, with 9 bases that match TRBD1. This CDR3 region has 17 residues. With 5 bases clipped from V and 2 bases from J, the junction kept 12 bases outside the gene matches. Germline CDR1 SEHNR, CDR2 FQNEAQ (reference sequence). The CDR3 spells CASSTGTGRRINYGYTF. The CDR3 bases are TGTGCCAGCAGCACTGGGACAGGGAGGCGGATAAACTATGGCTACACCTTC.

The rearrangement joins TRBV30 to TRBJ2-7; 10 bases are a match to TRBD2. The CDR3 is made up of 16 amino acids. V lost 1 base to trimming and J lost 1 base; unmatched junction nucleotides: 7. Germline CDR1 reads GTSNPN; CDR2 reads SVGIG (reference sequence). This chain's CDR3 is CAWSGIGTSASYEQYF. DNA for the CDR3: TGTGCCTGGAGTGGCATCGGGACTAGCGCATCCTACGAGCAGTACTTC.

The CDR3 loop reads CASSPMGGETQYF. In nucleotides, the CDR3 is TGTGCCAGCAGCCCTATGGGGGGAGAGACCCAGTACTTC. The V gene is TRBV2, the J gene TRBJ2-5; possibly TRBD2 for D (6 bases). The CDR3 contains 13 residues. Trimming cost V 6 bases and J 4 bases, with 12 bases left between them. Germline V gene lookup returns CDR1 SNHLY and CDR2 FYNNEI.

The J gene is TRBJ2-7, the V gene TRBV27; D is uncertain. In germline, CDR1 is MNHEY, CDR2 SMNVEV (reference sequence). The CDR3 totals 10 residues. Trimming took off 5 bases at V and 4 bases at J, with 3 bases between the two ends. Here the CDR3 DNA reads TGTGCCAGCAGTAATTACGAGCAGTACTTC. Translation gives CASSNYEQYF.

This clone was found a few times. This same CDR3 is encoded by further DNA sequences in the sample. The V and J genes are TRBV9 and TRBJ2-7; 12 bases are a match to TRBD2. Germline CDR1 and CDR2: SGDLS and YYNGEE. V was pared by 0 bases and J by 5 bases, with 0 bases of the junction left unmatched. The CDR3 is 14 amino acids. CDR3 amino acids: CASSVGLAGDEQYF. CDR3 nucleotide sequence: TGTGCCAGCAGCGTAGGACTAGCGGGAGACGAGCAGTACTTC.

The chain recombines TRBV6-1 with TRBJ1-1, with TRBD1 matching 7 bases. Germline V gene sequence: CDR1 MNHNS, CDR2 SASEGT. The CDR3 consists of 12 residues. V was pared by 8 bases and J by 4 bases, with 4 bases of the junction left unmatched. CDR3 sequence (DNA): TGTGCCAGCCCAGACAGGGTCACTGAAGCTTTCTTT. It yields the protein CASPDRVTEAFF.

This clone is labeled as medium-sized. The rearrangement links TRBV18 to TRBJ2-7; a weak D match, TRBD2 (6 bases). Deletions cut 4 bases from V and 5 bases from J, with 18 bases between. The germline V gene has CDR1 KGHSH and CDR2 LQKENI. The CDR3 is 15 amino acids. CDR3 DNA sequence: TGTGCCAGCTCACTCGGCTTCGGAGGGGAGAACGAGCAGTACTTC. As protein: CASSLGFGGENEQYF.

The CDR3 DNA is TGTGCCTGGAGATTGCGGGAGGGGATCGGTAACAAAAACATTCAGTACTTC. Protein sequence: CAWRLREGIGNKNIQYF. The V call is TRBV30, the J call TRBJ2-4, with TRBD2 identical over 9 bases. From germline, CDR1 is GTSNPN and CDR2 SVGIG (reference sequence). The V and J ends lost 3 bases and 3 bases, in that order; junction bases with no gene match: 12. CDR3 length: 17 amino acids.

This clone was detected only a few times. This sequence joins TRBV6-5 and TRBJ2-1; tentative D call: TRBD2 (6 bases). Germline CDR1 reads MNHEY; CDR2 reads SVGAGI. The CDR3 is made up of 15 amino acids. V lost 8 bases and J lost 1, with 15 bases in between. The CDR3 bases are TGTGCCAGCCTTTTCGAGGCGGGATCCTACAATGAGCAGTTCTTC. Translating gives CASLFEAGSYNEQFF.

In its sample, this clone was seen a few times. The V gene is TRBV7-9, the J gene TRBJ1-1; D uncertain. This CDR3 is 15 amino acids long. V dropped 8 bases and J dropped 2 bases, with 18 bases sitting between them. Germline CDR1 reads SEHNR; CDR2 reads FQNEAQ (reference sequence). CDR3 loop: CASGRRLGGNTEAFF. DNA of the CDR3: TGTGCCAGCGGCCGAAGGTTAGGTGGCAACACTGAAGCTTTCTTT.

J is TRBJ2-1 and V is TRBV5-4; TRBD1 aligns across 7 bases. Germline CDR1 SGHNT, CDR2 YYREEE (reference sequence). V lost 0 bases and J lost 3; bases outside the gene matches: 3. This CDR3 has 15 amino acids. The CDR3 nucleotides read TGTGCCAGCAGCTTGGGTGGGGACAGCTACAATGAGCAGTTCTTC. Translation: CASSLGGDSYNEQFF.

CDR3 amino acids: CASSLRRGPTYNEQFF. The CDR3, as DNA: TGTGCCAGCAGTTTACGGAGGGGACCGACATACAATGAGCAGTTCTTC. The V call is TRBV28, the J call TRBJ2-1, with a tentative D call TRBD2 (6 bases). The V end was cut by 2 bases, the J end by 4 bases, with 15 bases between. The CDR3 is made up of 16 amino acids. Germline values: CDR1 MDHEN, CDR2 SYDVKM. The full variable domain, rest sourced from reference TRBV28 and TRBJ2-1, is DVKVTQSSRYLVKRTGEKVFLECVQDMDHENMFWYRQDPGLGLRLIYFSYDVKMKEKGDIPEGYSVSREKKERFSLILESASTNQTSMYLCASSLRRGPTYNEQFFGPGTRLTVL.

This clone was observed a single time. The V call is TRBV6-5, the J call TRBJ2-7; maybe TRBD2 (5 bases). Germline CDR1 is MNHEY and CDR2 is SVGAGI. This CDR3 has 13 amino acids. V lost 3 bases to trimming and J lost 5 bases, with 11 bases between them. The DNA for the CDR3 is TGTGCCAGCAGTTATTACGGGATCAACGAGCAGTACTTC. Protein sequence: CASSYYGINEQYF.

In its sample, this clone was seen once. The gene calls are TRBV5-6 and TRBJ2-5; TRBD1 matches 9 bases. The CDR3 consists of 15 residues. Per the germline V gene, CDR1 is SGHDT and CDR2 is YYEEEE. V was pared by 2 bases and J by 1 base, with 3 bases of the junction left unmatched. CDR3 sequence reads: CASSFQGQGQETQYF. The CDR3 coding sequence is TGTGCCAGCAGCTTTCAGGGACAGGGCCAAGAGACCCAGTACTTC.

This clone was seen at least ten times. This rearrangement joins TRBV11-3 to TRBJ2-1; the D gene is possibly TRBD2 (6 bases). Trimming removed 1 base at V and 4 bases at J, with 11 bases between. CDR3 length equals 15 residues. Germline CDR1 SGHNT, CDR2 YENEEA. CDR3 residues: CASSLGRESYNEQFF. CDR3 nucleotide sequence: TGTGCCAGCAGCTTAGGGCGGGAATCGTACAATGAGCAGTTCTTC.

This clone was seen repeatedly, ten times or more. This chain uses TRBV18 with TRBJ1-3, with 7 bases aligning to TRBD1. This CDR3 spans 16 amino acids. Germline CDR1 is KGHSH and CDR2 is LQKENI. V lost 2 bases to trimming and J lost 2 bases; unmatched junction nucleotides: 6. As DNA, the CDR3 is TGTGCCAGCTCACCAGGGCAGGGGGTGACTGGAAACACCATATATTTT. Encoded protein: CASSPGQGVTGNTIYF.

This clone was counted ten times or more. The rearrangement uses TRBV15 and TRBJ2-6, with D maybe TRBD1 (5 bases). The germline V and J ends were trimmed by 5 bases and 8 bases, with 16 bases remaining between them. The germline V gene encodes CDR1 LNHNV and CDR2 YYDKDF (reference sequence). This CDR3 region has 15 residues. The CDR3 DNA reads TGTGCCACCAGCTTAGACCGCAGGGCGACCAACGTCCTGACTTTC. Amino acid sequence: CATSLDRRATNVLTF.

The chain joins TRBV7-2 to TRBJ1-2; D not certain. The germline V and J ends were trimmed by 1 base and 5 bases, with 14 bases remaining between them. The CDR3 extends over 15 amino acids. Germline lookup yields CDR1 SGHTA and CDR2 FQGNSA. The CDR3 loop reads CASSLESYGPYGYTF. In nucleotides, the CDR3 is TGTGCCAGCAGCTTAGAGAGTTACGGACCATATGGCTACACCTTC.

The J gene is TRBJ2-7, the V gene TRBV20-1, with unresolved D. Between the trimmed V and J ends, which lost 3 bases and 3 bases, there was a span of 6 bases. Germline CDR1 is DFQATT and CDR2 is SNEGSKA (reference sequence). This CDR3 comprises 11 residues. The CDR3 DNA follows: TGCAGTGCTAGCGTGGACTACGAGCAGTACTTC. Translating it yields CSASVDYEQYF.

This clone came up many times. The rearrangement uses TRBV5-1 and TRBJ2-6; no clear D gene. There are 15 residues in the CDR3. CDR1 and CDR2 from the germline V gene are SGHRS and YFSETQ. The V and J ends lost 0 bases and 0 bases respectively, with 4 bases between them. The CDR3 here is CASSLANSGANVLTF. In DNA, the CDR3 is TGCGCCAGCAGCTTGGCCAACTCTGGGGCCAACGTCCTGACTTTC.

V is TRBV28 and J is TRBJ2-5; the D gene is possibly TRBD2 (5 bases). Trimming removed 7 bases at V and 5 bases at J, with 17 bases between. The CDR3 runs 14 residues. CDR1 and CDR2 (germline): MDHEN, SYDVKM. The CDR3 reads CASTDGLGWETQYF. The CDR3 DNA is TGTGCCAGCACCGACGGACTTGGTTGGGAGACCCAGTACTTC.

This clone has just a few counts. The chain has TRBV2 and TRBJ2-5, with 7 nucleotides matching TRBD2. Trimming at V came to 3 bases and at J to 5 bases, leaving 9 bases not matched to a gene. The CDR3 covers 15 residues. Germline-derived CDR1 and CDR2 are SNHLY and FYNNEI. The DNA for the CDR3 is TGTGCCAGCAGTGAGCGGGCGGGAGCGGCGGAGACCCAGTACTTC. Encoded protein: CASSERAGAAETQYF.

In its sample, this clone was seen once. This chain connects TRBV5-4 to TRBJ2-7; 9 nucleotides agree with TRBD1. Germline lookup yields CDR1 SGHNT and CDR2 YYREEE (reference sequence). The J segment lost 6 bases and the V segment lost 5 bases, leaving 9 bases of the junction unmatched. This CDR3 contains 14 residues. The CDR3, as DNA: TGTGCCAGCAGGGGGACAGGGCAATTTGCCGAGCAGTACTTC. It yields the protein CASRGTGQFAEQYF.